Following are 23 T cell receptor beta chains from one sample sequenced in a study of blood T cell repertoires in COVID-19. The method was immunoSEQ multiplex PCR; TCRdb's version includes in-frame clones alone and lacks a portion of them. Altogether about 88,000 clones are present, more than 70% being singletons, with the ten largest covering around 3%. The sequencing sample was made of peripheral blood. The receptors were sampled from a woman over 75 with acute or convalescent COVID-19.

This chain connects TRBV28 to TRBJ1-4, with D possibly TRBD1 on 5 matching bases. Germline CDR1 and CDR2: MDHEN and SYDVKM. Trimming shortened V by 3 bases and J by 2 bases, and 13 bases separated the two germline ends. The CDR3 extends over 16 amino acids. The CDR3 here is CASSFGRVGTNEKLFF. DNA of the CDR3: TGTGCCAGCAGTTTTGGCAGGGTAGGGACTAATGAAAAACTGTTTTTT.

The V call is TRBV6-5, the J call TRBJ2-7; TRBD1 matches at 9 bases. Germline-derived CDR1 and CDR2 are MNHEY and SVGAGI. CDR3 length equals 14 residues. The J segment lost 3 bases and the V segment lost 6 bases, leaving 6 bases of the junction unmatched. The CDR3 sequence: CASSSGTGFYEQYF. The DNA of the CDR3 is TGTGCCAGCAGCTCCGGGACAGGGTTCTACGAGCAGTACTTC.

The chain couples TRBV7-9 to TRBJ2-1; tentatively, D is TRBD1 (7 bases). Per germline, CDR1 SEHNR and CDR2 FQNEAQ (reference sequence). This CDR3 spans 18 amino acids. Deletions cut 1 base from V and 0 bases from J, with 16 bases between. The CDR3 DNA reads TGTGCCAGCAGCTTAGGCGCGGGACAGCCCAGCTCCTACAATGAGCAGTTCTTC. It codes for CASSLGAGQPSSYNEQFF.

The CDR3 DNA reads as TGCGCCAGCAGCTTCGGTCCCAATTACGAGCAGTACTTC. This encodes CASSFGPNYEQYF. The rearrangement joins TRBV5-1 to TRBJ2-7; D is unclear. Per the germline V gene, CDR1 is SGHRS and CDR2 is YFSETQ. This CDR3 region has 13 residues. V was shortened by 2 bases and J by 4 bases, with 10 bases between the two germline ends. Looking up the rest from reference TRBV5-1 and TRBJ2-7 gives the full variable domain: KAGVTQTPRYLIKTRGQQVTLSCSPISGHRSVSWYQQTPGQGLQFLFEYFSETQRNKGNFPGRFSGRQFSNSRSEMNVSTLELGDSALYLCASSFGPNYEQYFGPGTRLTVT.

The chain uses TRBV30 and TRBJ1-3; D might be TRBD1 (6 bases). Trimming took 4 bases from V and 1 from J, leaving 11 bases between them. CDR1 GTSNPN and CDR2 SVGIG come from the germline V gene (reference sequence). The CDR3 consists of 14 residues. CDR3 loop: CAWKQGSSGNTIYF. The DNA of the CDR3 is TGTGCCTGGAAACAGGGTTCTTCTGGAAACACCATATATTTT.

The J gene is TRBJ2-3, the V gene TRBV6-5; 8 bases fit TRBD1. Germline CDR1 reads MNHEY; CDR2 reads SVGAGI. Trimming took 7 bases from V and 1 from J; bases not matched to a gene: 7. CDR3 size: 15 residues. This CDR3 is CASTAGGRGTDTQYF. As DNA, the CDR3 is TGTGCCAGCACCGCAGGGGGCCGTGGCACAGATACGCAGTATTTT.

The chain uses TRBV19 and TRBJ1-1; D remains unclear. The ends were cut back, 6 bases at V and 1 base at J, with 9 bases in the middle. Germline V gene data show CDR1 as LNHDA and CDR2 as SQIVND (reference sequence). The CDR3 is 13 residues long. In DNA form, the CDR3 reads TGTGCCAGTAGCCGACTGACGAACACTGAAGCTTTCTTT. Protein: CASSRLTNTEAFF.

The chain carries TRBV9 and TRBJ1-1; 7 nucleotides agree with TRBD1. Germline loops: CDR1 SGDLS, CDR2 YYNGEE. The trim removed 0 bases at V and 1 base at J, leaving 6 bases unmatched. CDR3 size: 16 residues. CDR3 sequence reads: CASSVGHRGANTEAFF. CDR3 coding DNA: TGTGCCAGCAGCGTAGGTCACAGGGGCGCGAACACTGAAGCTTTCTTT.

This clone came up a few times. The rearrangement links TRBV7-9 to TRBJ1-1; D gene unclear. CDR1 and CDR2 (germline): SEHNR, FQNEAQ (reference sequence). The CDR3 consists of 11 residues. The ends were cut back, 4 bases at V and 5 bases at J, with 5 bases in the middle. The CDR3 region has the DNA TGTGCCAGCAGCTCACTGACTGAAGCTTTCTTT. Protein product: CASSSLTEAFF.

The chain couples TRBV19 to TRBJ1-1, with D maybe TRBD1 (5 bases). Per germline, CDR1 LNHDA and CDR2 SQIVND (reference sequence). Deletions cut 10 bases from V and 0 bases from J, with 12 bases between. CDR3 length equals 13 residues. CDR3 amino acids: CATKGLLNTEAFF. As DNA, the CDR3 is TGTGCCACAAAGGGACTACTGAACACTGAAGCTTTCTTT. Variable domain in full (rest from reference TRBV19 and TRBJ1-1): DGGITQSPKYLFRKEGQNVTLSCEQNLNHDAMYWYRQDPGQGLRLIYYSQIVNDFQKGDIAEGYSVSREKKESFPLTVTSAQKNPTAFYLCATKGLLNTEAFFGQGTRLTVV.

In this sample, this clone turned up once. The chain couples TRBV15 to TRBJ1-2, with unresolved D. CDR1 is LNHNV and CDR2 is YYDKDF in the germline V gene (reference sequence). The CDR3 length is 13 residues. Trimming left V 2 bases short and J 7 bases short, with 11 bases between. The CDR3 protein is CATSRPSVSGYTF. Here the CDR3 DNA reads TGTGCCACCAGCAGACCTTCTGTTAGTGGCTACACCTTC.

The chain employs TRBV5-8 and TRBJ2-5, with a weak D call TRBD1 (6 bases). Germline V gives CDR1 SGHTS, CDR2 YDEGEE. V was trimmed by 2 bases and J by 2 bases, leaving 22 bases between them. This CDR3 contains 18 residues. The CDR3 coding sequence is TGTGCCAGCAGCTTTTCGGGGTTTGTAGGGACATTGCAAGAGACCCAGTACTTC. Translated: CASSFSGFVGTLQETQYF.

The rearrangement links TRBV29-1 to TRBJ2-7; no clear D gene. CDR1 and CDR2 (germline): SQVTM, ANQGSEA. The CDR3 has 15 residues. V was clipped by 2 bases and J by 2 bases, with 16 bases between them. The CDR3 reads CSVEFPNFPPYEQYF. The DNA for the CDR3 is TGCAGCGTTGAATTCCCCAACTTCCCTCCCTACGAGCAGTACTTC.

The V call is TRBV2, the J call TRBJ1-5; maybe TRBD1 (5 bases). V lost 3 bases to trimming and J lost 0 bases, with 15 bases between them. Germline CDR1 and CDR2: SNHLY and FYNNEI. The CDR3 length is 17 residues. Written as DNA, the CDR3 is TGTGCCAGCAGTGATTCTTGGGGGGTCGGTAGCAATCAGCCCCAGCATTTT. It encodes CASSDSWGVGSNQPQHF.

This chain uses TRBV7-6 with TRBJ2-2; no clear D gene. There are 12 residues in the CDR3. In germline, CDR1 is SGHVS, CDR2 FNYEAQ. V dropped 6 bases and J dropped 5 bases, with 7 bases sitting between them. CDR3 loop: CASRRRTGELFF. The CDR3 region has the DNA TGTGCCAGCAGACGGCGGACCGGGGAGCTGTTTTTT.

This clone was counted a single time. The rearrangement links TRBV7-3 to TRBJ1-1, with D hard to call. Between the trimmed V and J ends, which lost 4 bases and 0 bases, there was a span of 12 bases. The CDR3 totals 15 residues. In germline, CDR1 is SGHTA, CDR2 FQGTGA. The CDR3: CASSSRPTMNTEAFF. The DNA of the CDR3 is TGTGCCAGCAGCTCCCGACCGACTATGAACACTGAAGCTTTCTTT.

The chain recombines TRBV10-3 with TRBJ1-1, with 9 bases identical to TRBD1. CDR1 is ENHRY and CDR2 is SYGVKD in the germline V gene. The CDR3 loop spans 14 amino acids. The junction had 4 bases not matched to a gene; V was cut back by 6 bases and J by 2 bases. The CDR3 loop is CAISGQGINTEAFF. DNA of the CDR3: TGTGCCATCAGCGGACAGGGGATTAACACTGAAGCTTTCTTT.

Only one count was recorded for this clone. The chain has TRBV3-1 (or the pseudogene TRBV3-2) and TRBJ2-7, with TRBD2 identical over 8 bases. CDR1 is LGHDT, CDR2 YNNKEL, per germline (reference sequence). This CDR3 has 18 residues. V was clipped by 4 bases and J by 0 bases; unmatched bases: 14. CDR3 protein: CASSPPDWKLADSYEQYF. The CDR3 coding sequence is TGTGCCAGCAGCCCCCCGGACTGGAAACTAGCGGACTCCTACGAGCAGTACTTC.

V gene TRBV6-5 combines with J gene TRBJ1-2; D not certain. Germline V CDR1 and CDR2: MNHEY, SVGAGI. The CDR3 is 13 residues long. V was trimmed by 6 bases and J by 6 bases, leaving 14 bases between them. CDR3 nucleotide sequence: TGTGCCAGCAGCAAAGTGTTGGGAGATGGCTACACCTTC. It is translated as CASSKVLGDGYTF.

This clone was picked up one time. CDR3 sequence (DNA): TGTGCCAGCAGCGTGAGGGACAGGGGGATTGGCTACACCTTC. Its protein is CASSVRDRGIGYTF. The chain links TRBV2 to TRBJ1-2; the match to TRBD1 covers 11 bases. CDR1 is SNHLY and CDR2 is FYNNEI in the germline V gene. V was clipped by 6 bases and J by 7 bases; unmatched bases: 7. CDR3 length: 14 residues.

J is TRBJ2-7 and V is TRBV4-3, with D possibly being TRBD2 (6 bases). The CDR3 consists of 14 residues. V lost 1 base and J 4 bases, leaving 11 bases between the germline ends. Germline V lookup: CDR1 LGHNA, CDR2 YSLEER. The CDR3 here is CASSQGRGGYEQYF. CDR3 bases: TGCGCCAGCAGCCAAGGACGCGGAGGGTACGAGCAGTACTTC.

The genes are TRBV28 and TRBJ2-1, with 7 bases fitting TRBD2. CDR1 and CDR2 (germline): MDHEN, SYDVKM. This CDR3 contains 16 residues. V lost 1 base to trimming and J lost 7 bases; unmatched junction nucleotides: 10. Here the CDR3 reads CASSLSMPGGRNEQFF. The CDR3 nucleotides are TGTGCCAGCAGTTTATCTATGCCGGGGGGAAGGAATGAGCAGTTCTTC.

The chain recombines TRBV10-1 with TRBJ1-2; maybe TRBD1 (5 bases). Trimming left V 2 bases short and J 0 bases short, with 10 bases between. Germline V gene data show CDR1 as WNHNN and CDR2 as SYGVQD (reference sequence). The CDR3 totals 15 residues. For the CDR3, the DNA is TGCGCCAGCAGTGAGGTGGGGACTTCTAACTATGGCTACACCTTC. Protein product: CASSEVGTSNYGYTF.